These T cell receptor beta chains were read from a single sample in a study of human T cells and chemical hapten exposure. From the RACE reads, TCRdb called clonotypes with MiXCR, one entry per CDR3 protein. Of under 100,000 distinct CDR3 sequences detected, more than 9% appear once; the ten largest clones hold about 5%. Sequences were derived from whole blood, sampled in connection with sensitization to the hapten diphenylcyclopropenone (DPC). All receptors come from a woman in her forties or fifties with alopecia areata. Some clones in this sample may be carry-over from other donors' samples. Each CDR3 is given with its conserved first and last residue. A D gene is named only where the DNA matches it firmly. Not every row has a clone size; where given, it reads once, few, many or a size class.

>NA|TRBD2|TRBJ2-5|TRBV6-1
CASRAGGNAETQYF
TGTGCCAGCAGGGCGGGAGGGAATGCAGAGACCCAGTACTTC
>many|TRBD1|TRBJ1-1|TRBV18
CASYPGGGTEAFF
TGTGCCAGCTATCCAGGGGGCGGCACTGAAGCTTTCTTT
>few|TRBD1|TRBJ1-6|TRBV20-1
CSSRDREMGNSPLHF
TGCAGCAGCCGGGACAGGGAGATGGGGAATTCACCCCTCCACTTT
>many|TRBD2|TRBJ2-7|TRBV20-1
CSARGGLAVSYEQYF
TGCAGTGCTAGGGGGGGACTAGCGGTTTCCTACGAGCAGTACTTC
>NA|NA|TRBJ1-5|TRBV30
CAWSAGSNQPQHF
TGTGCCTGGAGTGCGGGGAGCAATCAGCCCCAGCATTTT
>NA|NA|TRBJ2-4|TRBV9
CASSDPGGDPLPKNIQYF
TGTGCCAGCAGCGACCCAGGGGGGGACCCTCTACCCAAAAACATTCAGTACTTC
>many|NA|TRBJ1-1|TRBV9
CASSVVREMNTEAFF
TGTGCCAGCAGCGTAGTCCGCGAGATGAACACTGAAGCTTTCTTT
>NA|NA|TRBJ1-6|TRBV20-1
CSAHDSGRPNSPLHF
TGCAGTGCTCATGACTCGGGACGACCGAATTCACCCCTCCACTTT
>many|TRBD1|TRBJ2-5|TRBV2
CASGWGQSIQGTQYF
TGTGCCAGCGGTTGGGGACAGTCCATCCAAGGGACCCAGTACTTC
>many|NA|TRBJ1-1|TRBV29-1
CSGMSQGNTEAFF
TGCAGCGGTATGTCCCAGGGGAACACTGAAGCTTTCTTT
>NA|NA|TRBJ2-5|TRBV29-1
CSVDNFRETQYF
TGCAGCGTTGACAATTTCCGAGAGACCCAGTACTTC
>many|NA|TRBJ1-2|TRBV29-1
CSVKTAPNYGYTF
TGCAGCGTTAAGACAGCTCCCAACTATGGCTACACCTTC
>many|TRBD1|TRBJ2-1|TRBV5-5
CASSYRQGSINEQFF
TGTGCCAGCAGCTACCGACAGGGGAGCATAAATGAGCAGTTCTTC
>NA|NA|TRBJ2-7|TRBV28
CASSRASWSSYEQYF
TGTGCCAGCAGCCGAGCCAGTTGGTCATCCTACGAGCAGTACTTC
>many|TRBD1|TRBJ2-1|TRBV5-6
CASSLNRGRLGYNEQFF
TGTGCCAGCAGCTTGAACAGGGGGCGGTTGGGATACAATGAGCAGTTCTTC
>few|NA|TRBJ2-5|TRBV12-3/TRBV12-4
CASSLSGGFQETQYF
TGTGCCAGCAGTTTGAGTGGAGGTTTCCAAGAGACCCAGTACTTC
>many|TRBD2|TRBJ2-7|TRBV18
CASSPGLAPSEQYF
TGTGCCAGCTCGCCGGGACTAGCGCCGTCCGAGCAGTACTTC
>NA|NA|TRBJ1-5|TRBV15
CATSRGQLNQPQHF
TGTGCCACCAGCAGGGGACAACTAAATCAGCCCCAGCATTTT
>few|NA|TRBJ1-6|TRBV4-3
CASSFRDNSPLHF
TGCGCCAGCAGCTTCAGGGATAATTCACCCCTCCACTTT
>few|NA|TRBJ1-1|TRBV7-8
CASSLLVPEYTEAFF
TGTGCCAGCAGCTTACTCGTTCCGGAGTACACTGAAGCTTTCTTT
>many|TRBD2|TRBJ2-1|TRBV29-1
CSSAGGRGYNEQFF
TGCAGCTCGGCCGGGGGGAGGGGATACAATGAGCAGTTCTTC
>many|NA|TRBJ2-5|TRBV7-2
CASSLKQETQYF
TGTGCCAGCAGCTTAAAGCAAGAGACCCAGTACTTC
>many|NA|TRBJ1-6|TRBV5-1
CASSLARGSGSPLHF
TGCGCCAGCAGCTTGGCCCGGGGTTCGGGATCACCCCTCCACTTT
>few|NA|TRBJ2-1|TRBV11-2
CASSPRREPPRVSYNEQFF
TGTGCCAGCAGCCCCCGACGGGAGCCCCCGAGGGTCTCCTACAATGAGCAGTTCTTC
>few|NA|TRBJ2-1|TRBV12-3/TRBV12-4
CASSLNRLVSEQFF
TGTGCCAGCAGTTTAAATCGGCTAGTAAGTGAGCAGTTCTTC
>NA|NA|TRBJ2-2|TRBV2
CASKGTTNTGELFF
TGTGCCAGCAAAGGGACCACGAACACCGGGGAGCTGTTTTTT
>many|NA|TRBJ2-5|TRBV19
CASSIDISETQYF
TGTGCCAGTAGTATAGATATTTCGGAGACCCAGTACTTC
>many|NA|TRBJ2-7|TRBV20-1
CSARGTSGATYEQYF
TGCAGTGCTAGAGGAACGTCGGGGGCGACCTACGAGCAGTACTTC
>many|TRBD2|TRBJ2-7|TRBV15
CATSRDTAGVFYEQYF
TGTGCCACCAGCAGAGATACGGCGGGAGTCTTCTACGAGCAGTACTTC
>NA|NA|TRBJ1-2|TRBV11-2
CASSLGGLAYGYTF
TGTGCCAGCAGCTTGGGCGGGCTAGCCTATGGCTACACCTTC